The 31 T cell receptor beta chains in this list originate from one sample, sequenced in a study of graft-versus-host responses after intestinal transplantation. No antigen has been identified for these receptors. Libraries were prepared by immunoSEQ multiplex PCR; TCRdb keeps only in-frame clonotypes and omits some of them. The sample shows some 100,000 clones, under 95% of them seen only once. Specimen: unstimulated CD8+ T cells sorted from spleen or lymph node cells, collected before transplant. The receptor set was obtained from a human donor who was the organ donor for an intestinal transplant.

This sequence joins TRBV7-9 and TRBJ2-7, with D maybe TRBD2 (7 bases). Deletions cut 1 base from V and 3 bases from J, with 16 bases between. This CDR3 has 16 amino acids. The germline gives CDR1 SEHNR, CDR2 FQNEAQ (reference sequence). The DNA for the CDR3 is TGTGCCAGCAGCTTAGTCTCTTCGGGGGGCGTCTACGAGCAGTACTTC. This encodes CASSLVSSGGVYEQYF.

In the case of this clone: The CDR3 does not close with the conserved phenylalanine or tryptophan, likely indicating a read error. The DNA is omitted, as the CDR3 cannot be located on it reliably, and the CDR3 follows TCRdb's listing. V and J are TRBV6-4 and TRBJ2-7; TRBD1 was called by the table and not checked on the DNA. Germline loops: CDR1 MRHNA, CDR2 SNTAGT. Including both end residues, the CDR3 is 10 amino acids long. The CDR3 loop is CASSDIQQVP.

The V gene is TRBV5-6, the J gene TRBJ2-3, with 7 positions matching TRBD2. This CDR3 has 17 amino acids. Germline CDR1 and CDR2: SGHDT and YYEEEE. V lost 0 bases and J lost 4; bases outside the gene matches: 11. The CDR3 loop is CASSLVGLEGVPDTQYF. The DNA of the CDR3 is TGTGCCAGCAGCTTGGTAGGACTAGAGGGTGTCCCAGATACGCAGTATTTT.

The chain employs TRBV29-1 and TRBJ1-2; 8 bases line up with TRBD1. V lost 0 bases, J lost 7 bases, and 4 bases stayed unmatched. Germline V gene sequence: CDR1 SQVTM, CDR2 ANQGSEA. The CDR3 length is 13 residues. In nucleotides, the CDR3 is TGCAGCGTTGAAGATGCGGACAGGGCTGGCTACACCTTC. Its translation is CSVEDADRAGYTF.

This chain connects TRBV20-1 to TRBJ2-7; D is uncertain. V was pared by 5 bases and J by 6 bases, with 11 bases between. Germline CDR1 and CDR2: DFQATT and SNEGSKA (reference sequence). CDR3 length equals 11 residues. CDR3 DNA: TGCAGTGCTGGCTGGAGCCGCGAGCAGTACTTC. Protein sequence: CSAGWSREQYF.

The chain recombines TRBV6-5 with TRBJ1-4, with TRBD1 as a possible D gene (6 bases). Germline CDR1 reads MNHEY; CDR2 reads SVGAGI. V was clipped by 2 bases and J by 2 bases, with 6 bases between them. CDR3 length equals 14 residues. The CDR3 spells CASSYTGTNEKLFF. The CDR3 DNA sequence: TGTGCCAGCAGTTACACAGGGACTAATGAAAAACTGTTTTTT.

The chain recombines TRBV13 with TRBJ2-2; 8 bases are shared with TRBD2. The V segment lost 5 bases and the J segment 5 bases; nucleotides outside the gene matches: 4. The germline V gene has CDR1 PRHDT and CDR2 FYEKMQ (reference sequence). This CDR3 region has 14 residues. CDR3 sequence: CASSIRGGTGELFF. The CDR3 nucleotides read TGTGCCAGCAGCATACGGGGGGGGACCGGGGAGCTGTTTTTT. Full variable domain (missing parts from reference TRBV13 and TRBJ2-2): AAGVIQSPRHLIKEKRETATLKCYPIPRHDTVYWYQQGPGQDPQFLISFYEKMQSDKGSIPDRFSAQQFSDYHSELNMSSLELGDSALYFCASSIRGGTGELFFGEGSRLTVL.

This CDR3 reads CASSFLAGEADTQYF. The CDR3 DNA reads as TGCGCCAGCAGCTTTCTCGCGGGAGAAGCAGATACGCAGTATTTT. The chain employs TRBV5-1 and TRBJ2-3; 7 nucleotides agree with TRBD2. V was pared by 2 bases and J by 4 bases, with 7 bases of the junction left unmatched. CDR1 and CDR2 from the germline V gene are SGHRS and YFSETQ. The CDR3 is 15 amino acids.

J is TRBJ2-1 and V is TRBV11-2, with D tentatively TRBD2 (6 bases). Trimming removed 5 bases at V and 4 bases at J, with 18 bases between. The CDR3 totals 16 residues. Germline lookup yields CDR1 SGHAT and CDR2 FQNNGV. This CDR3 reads CASSDPWLALYNEQFF. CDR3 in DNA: TGTGCCAGCAGCGACCCCTGGCTAGCGCTTTACAATGAGCAGTTCTTC. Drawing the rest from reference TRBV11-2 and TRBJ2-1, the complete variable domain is EAGVAQSPRYKIIEKRQSVAFWCNPISGHATLYWYQQILGQGPKLLIQFQNNGVVDDSQLPKDRFSAERLKGVDSTLKIQPAKLEDSAVYLCASSDPWLALYNEQFFGPGTRLTVL.

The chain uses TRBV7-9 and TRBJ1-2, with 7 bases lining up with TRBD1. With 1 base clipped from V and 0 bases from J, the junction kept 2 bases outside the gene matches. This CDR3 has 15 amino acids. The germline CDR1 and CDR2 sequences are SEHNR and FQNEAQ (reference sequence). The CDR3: CASSLGTGANYGYTF. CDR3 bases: TGTGCCAGCAGCTTAGGGACAGGAGCTAACTATGGCTACACCTTC.

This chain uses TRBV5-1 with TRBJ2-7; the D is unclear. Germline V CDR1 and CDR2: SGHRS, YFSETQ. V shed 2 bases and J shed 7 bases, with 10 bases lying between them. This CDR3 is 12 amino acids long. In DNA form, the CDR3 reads TGCGCCAGCAGCTTACAGCCCGGAGAGCAGTACTTC. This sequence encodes CASSLQPGEQYF.

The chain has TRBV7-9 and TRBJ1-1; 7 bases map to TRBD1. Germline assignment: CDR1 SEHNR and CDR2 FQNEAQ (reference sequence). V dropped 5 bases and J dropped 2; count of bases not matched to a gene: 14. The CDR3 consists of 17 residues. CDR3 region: CASSHSGTADLNTEAFF. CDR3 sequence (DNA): TGTGCCAGCAGCCATTCAGGGACAGCGGACCTCAACACTGAAGCTTTCTTT. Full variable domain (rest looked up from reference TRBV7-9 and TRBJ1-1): DTGVSQNPRHKITKRGQNVTFRCDPISEHNRLYWYRQTLGQGPEFLTYFQNEAQLEKSRLLSDRFSAERPKGSFSTLEIQRTEQGDSAMYLCASSHSGTADLNTEAFFGQGTRLTVV.

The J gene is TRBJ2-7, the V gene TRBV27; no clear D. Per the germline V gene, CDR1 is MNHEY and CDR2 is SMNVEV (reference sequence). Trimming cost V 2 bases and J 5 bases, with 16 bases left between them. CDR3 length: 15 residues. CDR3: CASSLARSSRHEQYF. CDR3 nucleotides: TGTGCCAGCAGTTTAGCTAGGTCTTCGCGCCACGAGCAGTACTTC.

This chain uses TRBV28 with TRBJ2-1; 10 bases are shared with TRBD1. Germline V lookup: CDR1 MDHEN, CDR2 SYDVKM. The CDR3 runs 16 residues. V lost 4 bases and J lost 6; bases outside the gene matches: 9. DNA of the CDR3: TGTGCCAGCAGTTACGTGCCGGGACAGGGGAGCAATGAGCAGTTCTTC. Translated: CASSYVPGQGSNEQFF. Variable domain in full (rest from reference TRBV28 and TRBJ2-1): DVKVTQSSRYLVKRTGEKVFLECVQDMDHENMFWYRQDPGLGLRLIYFSYDVKMKEKGDIPEGYSVSREKKERFSLILESASTNQTSMYLCASSYVPGQGSNEQFFGPGTRLTVL.

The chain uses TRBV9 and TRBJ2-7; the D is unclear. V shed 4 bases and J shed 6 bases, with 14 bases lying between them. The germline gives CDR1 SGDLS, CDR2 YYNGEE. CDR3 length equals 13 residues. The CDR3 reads CASSPHDIREQYF. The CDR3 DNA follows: TGTGCCAGCAGCCCCCATGACATACGCGAGCAGTACTTC.

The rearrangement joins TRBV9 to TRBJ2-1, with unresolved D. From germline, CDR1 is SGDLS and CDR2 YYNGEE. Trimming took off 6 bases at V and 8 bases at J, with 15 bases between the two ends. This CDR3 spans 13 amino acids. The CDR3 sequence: CASTPGGLDEQFF. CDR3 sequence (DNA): TGTGCCAGCACCCCTGGTGGTTTAGATGAGCAGTTCTTC.

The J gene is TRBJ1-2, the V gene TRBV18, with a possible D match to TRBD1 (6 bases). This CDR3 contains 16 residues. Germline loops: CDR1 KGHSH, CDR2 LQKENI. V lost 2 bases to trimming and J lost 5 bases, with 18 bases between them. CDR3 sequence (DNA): TGTGCCAGCTCACCAGTACACAGGGCGGTGAGTTATGGCTACACCTTC. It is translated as CASSPVHRAVSYGYTF.

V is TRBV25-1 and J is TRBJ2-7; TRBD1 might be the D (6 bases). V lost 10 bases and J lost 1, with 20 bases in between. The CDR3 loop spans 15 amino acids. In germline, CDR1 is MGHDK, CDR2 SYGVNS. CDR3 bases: TGTGCCAACCCACCTAAAGGGACAAGTTCCTACGAGCAGTACTTC. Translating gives CANPPKGTSSYEQYF.

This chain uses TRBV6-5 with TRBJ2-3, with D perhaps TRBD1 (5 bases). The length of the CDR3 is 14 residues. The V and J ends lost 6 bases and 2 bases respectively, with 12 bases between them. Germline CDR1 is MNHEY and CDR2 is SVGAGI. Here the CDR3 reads CASSPIGDTDTQYF. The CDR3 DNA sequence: TGTGCCAGCAGCCCAATAGGGGACACAGATACGCAGTATTTT.

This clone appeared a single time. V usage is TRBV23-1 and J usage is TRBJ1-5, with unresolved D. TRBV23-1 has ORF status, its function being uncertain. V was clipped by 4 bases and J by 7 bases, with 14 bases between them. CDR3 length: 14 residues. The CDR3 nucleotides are TGCGCCAGCAGTCGACGGCTAGACCGCCAGCCCCAGCATTTT. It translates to CASSRRLDRQPQHF.

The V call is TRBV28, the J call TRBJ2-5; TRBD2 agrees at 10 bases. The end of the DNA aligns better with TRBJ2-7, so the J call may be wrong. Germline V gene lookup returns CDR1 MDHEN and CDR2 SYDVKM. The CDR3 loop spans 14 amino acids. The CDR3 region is CASSPLAGHYEQYF. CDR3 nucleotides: TGTGCCAGCAGTCCACTAGCGGGACACTACGAGCAGTACTTC.

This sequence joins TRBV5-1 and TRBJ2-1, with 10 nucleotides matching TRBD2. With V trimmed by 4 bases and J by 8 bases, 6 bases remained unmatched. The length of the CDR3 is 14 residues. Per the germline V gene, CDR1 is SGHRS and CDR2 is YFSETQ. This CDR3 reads CASSPSGSVHEQFF. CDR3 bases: TGCGCCAGCAGCCCTAGCGGGAGCGTCCATGAGCAGTTCTTC. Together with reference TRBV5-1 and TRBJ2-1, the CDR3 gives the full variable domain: KAGVTQTPRYLIKTRGQQVTLSCSPISGHRSVSWYQQTPGQGLQFLFEYFSETQRNKGNFPGRFSGRQFSNSRSEMNVSTLELGDSALYLCASSPSGSVHEQFFGPGTRLTVL.

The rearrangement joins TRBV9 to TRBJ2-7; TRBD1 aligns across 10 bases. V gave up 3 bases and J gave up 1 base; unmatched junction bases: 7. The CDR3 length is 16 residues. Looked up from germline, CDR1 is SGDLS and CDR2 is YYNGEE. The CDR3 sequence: CASSDNPGQGSYEQYF. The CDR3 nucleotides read TGTGCCAGCAGCGATAACCCGGGACAGGGGTCCTACGAGCAGTACTTC.

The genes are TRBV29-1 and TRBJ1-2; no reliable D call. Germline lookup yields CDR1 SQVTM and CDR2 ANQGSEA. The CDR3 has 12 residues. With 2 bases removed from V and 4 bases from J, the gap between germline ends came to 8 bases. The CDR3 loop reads CSVEQDIYGYTF. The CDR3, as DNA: TGCAGCGTTGAACAGGATATCTATGGCTACACCTTC.

The CDR3 DNA sequence: TGCAGCGTCCTAACAGGGGGCACTGAAGCTTTCTTT. It specifies CSVLTGGTEAFF. J is TRBJ1-1 and V is TRBV29-1; 8 positions match TRBD1. CDR3 size: 12 residues. Germline V CDR1 and CDR2: SQVTM, ANQGSEA. V trimming: 6 bases; J trimming: 4 bases; junction bases outside the gene matches: 4.

The CDR3 loop reads CASSPVPGQGYGYTF. The CDR3 nucleotides are TGTGCCAGCAGCCCCGTCCCGGGACAGGGGTATGGCTACACCTTC. The V gene is TRBV7-9, the J gene TRBJ1-2, with 10 nucleotides matching TRBD1. In germline, CDR1 is SEHNR, CDR2 FQNEAQ (reference sequence). V was pared by 5 bases and J by 5 bases, with 8 bases of the junction left unmatched. CDR3 length equals 15 residues.

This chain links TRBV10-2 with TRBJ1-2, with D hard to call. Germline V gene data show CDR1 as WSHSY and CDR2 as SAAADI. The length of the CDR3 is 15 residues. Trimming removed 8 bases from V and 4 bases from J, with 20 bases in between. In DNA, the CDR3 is TGCGCCAGCTCGGTAGATCCGGGAACTGGCTATGGCTACACCTTC. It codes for CASSVDPGTGYGYTF.

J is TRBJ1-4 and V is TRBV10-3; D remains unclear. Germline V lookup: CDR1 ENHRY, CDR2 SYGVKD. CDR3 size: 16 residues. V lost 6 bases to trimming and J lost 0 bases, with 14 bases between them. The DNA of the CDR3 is TGTGCCATCAGGGGAGGATCAGGCGCAACTAATGAAAAACTGTTTTTT. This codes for CAIRGGSGATNEKLFF.

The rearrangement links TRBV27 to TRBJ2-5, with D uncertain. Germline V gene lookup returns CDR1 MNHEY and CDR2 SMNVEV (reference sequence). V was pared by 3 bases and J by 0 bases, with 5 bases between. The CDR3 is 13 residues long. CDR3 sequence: CASSFHYQETQYF. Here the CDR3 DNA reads TGTGCCAGCAGTTTCCACTACCAAGAGACCCAGTACTTC.

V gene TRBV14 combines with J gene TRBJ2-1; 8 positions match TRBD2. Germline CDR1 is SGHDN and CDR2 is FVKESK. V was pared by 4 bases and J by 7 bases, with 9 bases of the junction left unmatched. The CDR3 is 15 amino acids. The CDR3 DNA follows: TGTGCCAGCAGCCCCAACGGGGGGGGTGGGAATGAGCAGTTCTTC. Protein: CASSPNGGGGNEQFF.

The DNA for the CDR3 is TGTGCCAGCAGCGTATGGGGGGGCCCCCAAGAGACCCAGTACTTC. Protein: CASSVWGGPQETQYF. This chain joins TRBV9 and TRBJ2-5, with a tentative D call TRBD2 (7 bases). The CDR3 is 15 amino acids. Germline CDR1 and CDR2: SGDLS and YYNGEE. The ends were cut back, 1 base at V and 1 base at J, with 11 bases in the middle.